These 30 T cell receptor beta chains originate from one sample sequenced in a study of blood T cell repertoires in COVID-19. The protocol was immunoSEQ multiplex PCR, while the TCRdb copy is restricted to in-frame clones and leaves out a portion. The sample records about 83,000 clones, about 82% being singletons. Sequenced material: peripheral blood. The receptors shown here come from a man aged 50-59 years with active COVID-19.

This sequence joins TRBV7-2 and TRBJ2-7; 9 bases map to TRBD2. Germline V lookup: CDR1 SGHTA, CDR2 FQGNSA. J lost 2 bases, V lost 5 bases, and 4 bases had no gene match. This CDR3 contains 14 residues. The CDR3, as DNA: TGTGCCAGCAGCCCCGTAGCGGGAGCCTACGAGCAGTACTTC. It yields the protein CASSPVAGAYEQYF.

This clone is deemed medium-sized. V gene TRBV7-2 combines with J gene TRBJ1-2; 8 bases match TRBD1. Germline V CDR1 and CDR2: SGHTA, FQGNSA. The CDR3 is 17 amino acids. The junction had 7 bases not matched to a gene; V was cut back by 0 bases and J by 1 base. This CDR3 is CASSLASGGGGNYGYTF. CDR3 DNA: TGTGCCAGCAGCTTAGCGTCAGGGGGCGGTGGTAACTATGGCTACACCTTC.

V is TRBV27 and J is TRBJ2-2; TRBD1 matches at 10 bases. Germline CDR1 reads MNHEY; CDR2 reads SMNVEV (reference sequence). The CDR3 runs to 16 residues. The trim removed 4 bases at V and 6 bases at J, leaving 8 bases unmatched. The CDR3 sequence is CASSSTGGAGSGELFF. The CDR3 region has the DNA TGTGCCAGCAGTTCGACAGGGGGCGCGGGGTCCGGGGAGCTGTTTTTT.

The table lists this clone with a count of one. The V call is TRBV7-2, the J call TRBJ1-2, with a possible D match to TRBD1 (5 bases). Per germline, CDR1 SGHTA and CDR2 FQGNSA. The V end was cut by 5 bases, the J end by 8 bases, with 21 bases between. This CDR3 is built from 15 residues. CDR3 coding DNA: TGTGCCAGCAGCCAGCGCTGGGGCTCCCTGTGGGGCTACACCTTC. It translates to CASSQRWGSLWGYTF.

The chain uses TRBV19 and TRBJ1-2, with 7 bases that match TRBD1. The germline CDR1 and CDR2 sequences are LNHDA and SQIVND (reference sequence). The CDR3 is 13 residues long. The V and J ends lost 5 bases and 8 bases, in that order; junction bases with no gene match: 8. CDR3 nucleotides: TGTGCCAGTAGTCAACAGGGGCGAGGAGGCTACACCTTC. As protein: CASSQQGRGGYTF.

This chain connects TRBV3-1 (or the pseudogene TRBV3-2) to TRBJ2-5; no reliable D call. Germline-derived CDR1 and CDR2 are LGHDT and YNNKEL (reference sequence). Between the trimmed V and J ends, which lost 4 bases and 0 bases, there was a span of 30 bases. This CDR3 is 21 amino acids long. CDR3 sequence: CASSLRGPNLPPEDYQETQYF. The CDR3 nucleotides read TGTGCCAGCAGCCTTAGAGGCCCTAATCTCCCGCCCGAGGATTACCAAGAGACCCAGTACTTC.

V and J are TRBV28 and TRBJ1-3; D is uncertain. V was trimmed by 4 bases and J by 0 bases, leaving 10 bases between them. Germline V gene sequence: CDR1 MDHEN, CDR2 SYDVKM. This CDR3 spans 15 amino acids. The DNA for the CDR3 is TGTGCCAGCAGTTCCGTTTTGAGCTCTGGAAACACCATATATTTT. As protein: CASSSVLSSGNTIYF.

The V and J genes are TRBV4-2 and TRBJ2-7; 8 bases agree with TRBD1. Unmatched junction bases numbered 8, after V lost 1 base and J lost 6 bases. Germline V gene sequence: CDR1 LGHNA, CDR2 YNFKEQ. The CDR3 runs to 15 residues. The CDR3 protein is CASSQGRQGWVEQYF. In DNA form, the CDR3 reads TGTGCCAGCAGCCAAGGCAGACAGGGGTGGGTCGAGCAGTACTTC.

This clone was counted a few times. Since a much larger clone is just one base distant, this may be a read error. The chain has TRBV7-9 and TRBJ2-7; 7 bases map to TRBD1. The CDR3 is made up of 14 amino acids. Germline-derived CDR1 and CDR2 are SEHNR and FQNEAQ (reference sequence). V shed 5 bases, J shed 0 bases, and the junction held 4 bases outside the gene matches. CDR3 region: CASSPGTDSYEQYF. The CDR3, as DNA: TGTGCCAGCAGCCCCGGGACAGACTCCTACGAGCAGTACTTC.

The chain joins TRBV2 to TRBJ2-7, with 8 bases fitting TRBD1. The CDR3 has 14 residues. With V trimmed by 4 bases and J by 0 bases, 2 bases remained unmatched. Germline values: CDR1 SNHLY, CDR2 FYNNEI. CDR3 residues: CASSGQGSSYEQYF. DNA for the CDR3: TGTGCCAGCAGTGGACAGGGGAGCTCCTACGAGCAGTACTTC.

The chain joins TRBV27 to TRBJ2-7; no clear D gene. Trimming took off 2 bases at V and 4 bases at J, with 9 bases between the two ends. The CDR3 loop spans 13 amino acids. Germline assignment: CDR1 MNHEY and CDR2 SMNVEV (reference sequence). DNA for the CDR3: TGTGCCAGCAGTTTACAAAGAGCTTACGAGCAGTACTTC. It codes for CASSLQRAYEQYF.

The V gene is TRBV6-2 or TRBV6-3, the J gene TRBJ2-1, with TRBD1 matching over 7 bases. V lost 1 base and J lost 0; bases outside the gene matches: 9. Germline V CDR1 and CDR2: MNHEY, SVGEGT. This CDR3 region has 18 residues. The CDR3 nucleotides are TGTGCCAGCAGTTACTATCCCGAGACAGGGATCTCCTACAATGAGCAGTTCTTC. It codes for CASSYYPETGISYNEQFF.

The chain has TRBV30 and TRBJ2-1; 7 bases align to TRBD1. The V gene's germline CDR1 is GTSNPN and CDR2 SVGIG (reference sequence). J was trimmed by 7 bases and V by 3 bases; bases with no gene match: 15. The length of the CDR3 is 16 residues. The CDR3 DNA reads as TGTGCCTGGAGCTTAGGGGGCTTCGCCTTAGGGAATGAGCAGTTCTTC. This sequence encodes CAWSLGGFALGNEQFF.

The rearrangement joins TRBV18 to TRBJ1-1; possible D gene TRBD1, 5 bases. CDR1 and CDR2 from the germline V gene are KGHSH and LQKENI. Trimming stripped 2 bases from V and 10 bases from J, with 17 bases between. The length of the CDR3 is 14 residues. In DNA form, the CDR3 reads TGTGCCAGCTCACCAAATCGGGCGGGGGACGGAGCTTTCTTT. Translation: CASSPNRAGDGAFF.

This clone was found once. V and J are TRBV6-6 and TRBJ1-2, with 7 bases identical to TRBD1. CDR1 is MNHNY and CDR2 is SVGAGI in the germline V gene (reference sequence). This CDR3 has 14 residues. V lost 6 bases to trimming and J lost 12 bases; unmatched junction nucleotides: 16. CDR3 region: CASRETGSAAVDTF. For the CDR3, the DNA is TGTGCCAGCAGGGAGACAGGGTCTGCGGCGGTGGACACCTTC.

There are a few counts of this clone. The V call is TRBV5-5, the J call TRBJ1-1, with TRBD1 matching over 8 bases. Germline V CDR1 and CDR2: SGHKS, YYEKEE (reference sequence). J was trimmed by 6 bases and V by 4 bases; bases with no gene match: 11. The CDR3 length is 15 residues. The CDR3 nucleotides read TGTGCCAGCAGCGGAAAACAGGGGGTTGGCGCTGAAGCTTTCTTT. Amino acids: CASSGKQGVGAEAFF.

The V and J genes are TRBV11-3 and TRBJ2-5; a possible D gene is TRBD2 (5 bases). With 5 bases removed from V and 2 bases from J, the gap between germline ends came to 15 bases. The CDR3 is made up of 15 amino acids. Per germline, CDR1 SGHNT and CDR2 YENEEA. DNA of the CDR3: TGTGCCAGCAGCGCTAGCTTTGGAAGGCAAGAGACCCAGTACTTC. This translates into CASSASFGRQETQYF.

DNA of the CDR3: TGTGCCAGCAGCTTTAGGGGCGGCCGCTCCTACAATGAGCAGTTCTTC. Its translation is CASSFRGGRSYNEQFF. V is TRBV9 and J is TRBJ2-1; D may be TRBD1 (5 bases). This CDR3 is built from 16 residues. The germline gives CDR1 SGDLS, CDR2 YYNGEE. Trimming stripped 4 bases from V and 0 bases from J, with 14 bases between. Based on the CDR3 plus reference TRBV9 and TRBJ2-1, the full variable domain is DSGVTQTPKHLITATGQRVTLRCSPRSGDLSVYWYQQSLDQGLQFLIQYYNGEERAKGNILERFSAQQFPDLHSELNLSSLELGDSALYFCASSFRGGRSYNEQFFGPGTRLTVL.

The chain joins TRBV28 to TRBJ2-1, with D unclear. The CDR3 runs 15 residues. Per germline, CDR1 MDHEN and CDR2 SYDVKM. Between the trimmed V and J ends, which lost 2 bases and 0 bases, there was a span of 8 bases. CDR3 amino acids: CASSLPSNSYNEQFF. The DNA of the CDR3 is TGTGCCAGCAGTTTACCGAGCAACTCCTACAATGAGCAGTTCTTC.

The chain links TRBV28 to TRBJ1-2, with D maybe TRBD1 (6 bases). The V end was cut by 1 base, the J end by 3 bases, with 15 bases between. The CDR3 length is 16 residues. CDR1 and CDR2 (germline): MDHEN, SYDVKM. The CDR3 protein is CASSLSVTGFDYGYTF. Here the CDR3 DNA reads TGTGCCAGCAGTTTATCGGTAACAGGGTTTGACTATGGCTACACCTTC.

The V gene is TRBV7-2, the J gene TRBJ2-1; D possibly corresponds to TRBD2 (7 bases). The CDR3 consists of 16 residues. V gave up 3 bases and J gave up 4 bases, with 16 bases separating them. Per the germline V gene, CDR1 is SGHTA and CDR2 is FQGNSA. CDR3 amino acids: CASSFKGEGGYNEQFF. The CDR3, as DNA: TGTGCCAGCAGCTTCAAGGGGGAGGGAGGATACAATGAGCAGTTCTTC.

The chain carries TRBV2 and TRBJ2-7; 9 nucleotides line up with TRBD1. The germline gives CDR1 SNHLY, CDR2 FYNNEI. The CDR3 runs 15 residues. With 6 bases clipped from V and 4 bases from J, the junction kept 10 bases outside the gene matches. The CDR3 reads CASRTGTGSLYEQYF. For the CDR3, the DNA is TGTGCCAGCAGAACCGGGACAGGGAGTTTATACGAGCAGTACTTC.

V usage is TRBV6-6 and J usage is TRBJ2-3; TRBD2 aligns across 12 bases. The CDR3 contains 14 residues. Germline-derived CDR1 and CDR2 are MNHNY and SVGAGI (reference sequence). J was trimmed by 1 base and V by 9 bases; bases with no gene match: 2. Written as DNA, the CDR3 is TGTGCCAGTAGGACTAGCGGGGGCACAGATACGCAGTATTTT. It specifies CASRTSGGTDTQYF.

The chain recombines TRBV3-1 (or the pseudogene TRBV3-2) with TRBJ2-2; D is uncertain. The germline gives CDR1 LGHDT, CDR2 YNNKEL (reference sequence). V was trimmed by 4 bases and J by 1 base, leaving 10 bases between them. The CDR3 sequence is 15 residues long. In DNA, the CDR3 is TGTGCCAGCAGCCCCCGAGCGCGGAACACCGGGGAGCTGTTTTTT. This sequence encodes CASSPRARNTGELFF.

The chain carries TRBV3-1 (or the pseudogene TRBV3-2) and TRBJ1-3, with D unclear. The germline gives CDR1 LGHDT, CDR2 YNNKEL (reference sequence). V gave up 1 base and J gave up 4 bases, with 8 bases separating them. The CDR3 contains 14 residues. CDR3 nucleotides: TGTGCCAGCAGCCAAGGAGGGCCCGGAAACACCATATATTTT. Protein sequence: CASSQGGPGNTIYF.

The sample holds one count of this clone. This CDR3 reads CASSRDSSSGNTIYF. The CDR3 DNA follows: TGTGCCAGCAGTCGAGACAGCAGCTCTGGAAACACCATATATTTT. The chain is built from TRBV28 and TRBJ1-3; possibly TRBD1 for D (5 bases). Trimming pared 5 bases from V and 0 bases from J, leaving 11 bases between. The CDR3 covers 15 residues. Germline V gene sequence: CDR1 MDHEN, CDR2 SYDVKM.

The rearrangement links TRBV28 to TRBJ2-5; 7 nucleotides agree with TRBD2. This CDR3 spans 12 amino acids. Germline-derived CDR1 and CDR2 are MDHEN and SYDVKM. V trimming: 7 bases; J trimming: 5 bases; junction bases outside the gene matches: 4. The chain's CDR3 is CASTVGGETQYF. The CDR3 coding sequence is TGTGCCAGCACCGTGGGGGGGGAGACCCAGTACTTC.

This chain joins TRBV19 and TRBJ1-2; D is perhaps TRBD1 (5 bases). Deletions cut 3 bases from V and 2 bases from J, with 7 bases between. Germline V gene lookup returns CDR1 LNHDA and CDR2 SQIVND (reference sequence). This CDR3 comprises 13 residues. CDR3 amino acids: CASSMQGNYGYTF. In DNA, the CDR3 is TGTGCCAGTAGTATGCAGGGCAACTATGGCTACACCTTC.

The chain uses TRBV7-2 and TRBJ1-1, with D perhaps TRBD1 (6 bases). The CDR3 totals 15 residues. V was cut by 5 bases and J by 1 base, with 14 bases left in between. Germline lookup yields CDR1 SGHTA and CDR2 FQGNSA. CDR3 residues: CASSIQGQENTEAFF. The CDR3 region has the DNA TGTGCCAGCAGCATTCAGGGGCAGGAGAACACTGAAGCTTTCTTT.

The genes are TRBV28 and TRBJ1-1, with D tentatively TRBD1 (5 bases). The CDR3 is made up of 15 amino acids. In germline, CDR1 is MDHEN, CDR2 SYDVKM. Trimming removed 4 bases from V and 3 bases from J, with 15 bases in between. For the CDR3, the DNA is TGTGCCAGCAGTTCCCCCGGGCAGGGCGACACTGAAGCTTTCTTT. Translating gives CASSSPGQGDTEAFF.